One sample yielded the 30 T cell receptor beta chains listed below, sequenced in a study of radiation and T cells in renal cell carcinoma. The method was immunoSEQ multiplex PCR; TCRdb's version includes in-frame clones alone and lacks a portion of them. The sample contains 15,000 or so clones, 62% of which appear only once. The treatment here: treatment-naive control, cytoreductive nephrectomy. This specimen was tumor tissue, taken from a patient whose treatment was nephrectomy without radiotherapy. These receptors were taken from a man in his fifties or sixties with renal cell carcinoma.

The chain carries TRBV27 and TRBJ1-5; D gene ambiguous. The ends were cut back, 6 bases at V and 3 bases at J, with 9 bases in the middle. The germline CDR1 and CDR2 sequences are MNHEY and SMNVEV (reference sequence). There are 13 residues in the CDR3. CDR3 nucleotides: TGTGCCAGCAGCGACGGCAACAATCAGCCCCAGCATTTT. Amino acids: CASSDGNNQPQHF.

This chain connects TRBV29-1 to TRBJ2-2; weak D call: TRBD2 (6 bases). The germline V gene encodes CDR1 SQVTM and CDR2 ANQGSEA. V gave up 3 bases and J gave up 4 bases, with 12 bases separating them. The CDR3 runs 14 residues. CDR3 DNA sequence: TGCAGCGTTGATCTTGGGGGGTCCACCGGGGAGCTGTTTTTT. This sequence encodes CSVDLGGSTGELFF.

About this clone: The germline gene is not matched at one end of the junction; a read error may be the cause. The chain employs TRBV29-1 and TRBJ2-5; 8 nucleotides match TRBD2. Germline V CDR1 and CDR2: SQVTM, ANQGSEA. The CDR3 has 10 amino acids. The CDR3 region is CSVGLEIQYF. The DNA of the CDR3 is TGCAGCGTGGGACTAGAGATCCAGTACTTC.

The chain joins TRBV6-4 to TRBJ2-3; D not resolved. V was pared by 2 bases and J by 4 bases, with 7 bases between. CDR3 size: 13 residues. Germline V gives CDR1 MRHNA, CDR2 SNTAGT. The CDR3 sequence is CASSDGVADTQYF. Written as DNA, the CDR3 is TGTGCCAGCAGTGACGGGGTGGCAGATACGCAGTATTTT.

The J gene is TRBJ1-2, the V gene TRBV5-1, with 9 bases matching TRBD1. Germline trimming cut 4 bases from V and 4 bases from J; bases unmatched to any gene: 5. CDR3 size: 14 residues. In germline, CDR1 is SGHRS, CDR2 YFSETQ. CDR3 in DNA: TGCGCCAGCAGCACCTCGACAGGGGGCTATGGCTACACCTTC. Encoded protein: CASSTSTGGYGYTF.

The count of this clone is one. CDR3 nucleotide sequence: TGTGCCAGCAGCTTCCGGGACAGGGGGGTTGGGGAGCTGTTTTTT. It specifies CASSFRDRGVGELFF. The chain employs TRBV27 and TRBJ2-2, with TRBD1 matching over 11 bases. This CDR3 comprises 15 residues. Trimming removed 6 bases from V and 8 bases from J; junction bases left unmatched: 8. Germline CDR1 and CDR2: MNHEY and SMNVEV (reference sequence).

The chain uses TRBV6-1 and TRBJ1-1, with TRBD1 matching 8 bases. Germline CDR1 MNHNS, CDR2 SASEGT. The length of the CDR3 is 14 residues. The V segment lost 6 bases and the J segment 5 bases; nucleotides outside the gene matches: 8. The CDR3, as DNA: TGTGCCAGCAGCCCGACAGGGGAGGTAACTGAAGCTTTCTTT. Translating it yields CASSPTGEVTEAFF.

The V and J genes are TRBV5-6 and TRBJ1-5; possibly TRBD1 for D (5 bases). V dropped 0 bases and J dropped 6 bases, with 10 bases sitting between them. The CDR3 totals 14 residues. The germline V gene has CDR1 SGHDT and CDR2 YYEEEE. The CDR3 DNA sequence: TGTGCCAGCAGCTTGGGGAACCAGGGTCAGCCCCAGCATTTT. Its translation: CASSLGNQGQPQHF.

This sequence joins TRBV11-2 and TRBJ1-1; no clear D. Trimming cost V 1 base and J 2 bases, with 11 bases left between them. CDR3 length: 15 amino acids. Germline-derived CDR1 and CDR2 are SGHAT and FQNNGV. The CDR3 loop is CASSLGAGPNTEAFF. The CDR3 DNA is TGTGCCAGCAGCTTAGGGGCTGGTCCTAACACTGAAGCTTTCTTT.

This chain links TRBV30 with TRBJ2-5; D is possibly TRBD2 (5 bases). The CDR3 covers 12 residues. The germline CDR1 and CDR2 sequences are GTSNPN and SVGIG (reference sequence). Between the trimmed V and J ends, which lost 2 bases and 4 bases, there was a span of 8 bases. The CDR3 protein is CAWSTEGETQYF. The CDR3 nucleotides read TGTGCCTGGAGTACCGAGGGAGAGACCCAGTACTTC.

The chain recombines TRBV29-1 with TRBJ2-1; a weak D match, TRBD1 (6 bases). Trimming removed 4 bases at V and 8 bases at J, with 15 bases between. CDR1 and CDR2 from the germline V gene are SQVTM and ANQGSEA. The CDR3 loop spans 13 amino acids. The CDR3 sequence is CSVGGRKGDEQFF. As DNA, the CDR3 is TGCAGCGTTGGGGGTCGAAAGGGGGATGAGCAGTTCTTC.

CDR3 sequence reads: CASSFQRLSPLHF. In DNA form, the CDR3 reads TGTGCCAGCAGCTTTCAGAGACTTTCACCCCTCCACTTT. The J gene is TRBJ1-6, the V gene TRBV7-2; D gene ambiguous. V was clipped by 3 bases and J by 9 bases, with 9 bases between them. Germline V CDR1 and CDR2: SGHTA, FQGNSA. The CDR3 loop spans 13 amino acids. The variable domain in full, completed from reference TRBV7-2 and TRBJ1-6, reads GAGVSQSPSNKVTEKGKDVELRCDPISGHTALYWYRQSLGQGLEFLIYFQGNSAPDKSGLPSDRFSAERTGGSVSTLTIQRTQQEDSAVYLCASSFQRLSPLHFGNGTRLTVT.

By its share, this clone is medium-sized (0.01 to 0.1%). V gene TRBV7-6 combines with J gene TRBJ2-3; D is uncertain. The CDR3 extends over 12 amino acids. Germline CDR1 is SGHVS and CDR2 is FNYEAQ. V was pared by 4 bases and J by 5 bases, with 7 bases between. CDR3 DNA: TGTGCCAGCAGCTCCGTGGGAGATACGCAGTATTTT. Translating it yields CASSSVGDTQYF.

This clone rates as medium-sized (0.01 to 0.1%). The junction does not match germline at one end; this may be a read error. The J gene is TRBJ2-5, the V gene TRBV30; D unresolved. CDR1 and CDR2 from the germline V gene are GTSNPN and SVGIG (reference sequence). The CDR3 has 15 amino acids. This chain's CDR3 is CAWSAKNPGRAPSHF. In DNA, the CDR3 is TGTGCCTGGAGTGCAAAAAATCCCGGTCGGGCTCCTAGTCACTTC.

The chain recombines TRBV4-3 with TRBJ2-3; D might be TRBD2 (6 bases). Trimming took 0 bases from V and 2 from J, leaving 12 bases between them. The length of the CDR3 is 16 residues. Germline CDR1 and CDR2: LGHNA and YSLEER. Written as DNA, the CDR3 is TGCGCCAGCAGCCAAGATCTGGCGGGAAACACAGATACGCAGTATTTT. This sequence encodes CASSQDLAGNTDTQYF.

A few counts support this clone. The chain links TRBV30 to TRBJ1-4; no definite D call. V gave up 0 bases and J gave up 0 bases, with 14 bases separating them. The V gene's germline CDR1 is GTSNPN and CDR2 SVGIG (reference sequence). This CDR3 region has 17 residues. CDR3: CAWSVGGRHATNEKLFF. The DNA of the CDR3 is TGTGCCTGGAGTGTAGGTGGCAGACATGCAACTAATGAAAAACTGTTTTTT.

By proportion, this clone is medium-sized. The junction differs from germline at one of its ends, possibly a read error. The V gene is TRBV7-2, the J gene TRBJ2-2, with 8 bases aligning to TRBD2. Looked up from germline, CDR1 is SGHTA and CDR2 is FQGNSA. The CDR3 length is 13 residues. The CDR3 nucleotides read TGTGCCAGCAGCCTAGCGGGTCCCGGGGAGCTGTTTTTT. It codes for CASSLAGPGELFF.

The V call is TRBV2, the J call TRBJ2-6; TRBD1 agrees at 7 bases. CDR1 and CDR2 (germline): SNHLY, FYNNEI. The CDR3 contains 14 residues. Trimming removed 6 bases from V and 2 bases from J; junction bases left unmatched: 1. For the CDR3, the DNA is TGTGCCAGCAGCGACAGGGCTGGGGCCAACGTCCTGACTTTC. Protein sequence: CASSDRAGANVLTF.

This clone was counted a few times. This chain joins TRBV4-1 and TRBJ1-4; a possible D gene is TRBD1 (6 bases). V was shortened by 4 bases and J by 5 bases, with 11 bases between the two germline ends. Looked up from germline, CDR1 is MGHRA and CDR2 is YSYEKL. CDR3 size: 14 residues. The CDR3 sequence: CASSRPDRNEKLFF. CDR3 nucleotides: TGCGCCAGCAGCCGACCGGACAGAAATGAAAAACTGTTTTTT.

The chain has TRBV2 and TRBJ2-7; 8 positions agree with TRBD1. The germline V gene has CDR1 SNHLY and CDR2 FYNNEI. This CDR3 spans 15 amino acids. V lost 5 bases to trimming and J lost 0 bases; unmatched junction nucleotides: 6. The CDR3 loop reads CASSLQGASSYEQYF. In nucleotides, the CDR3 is TGTGCCAGCAGTCTTCAGGGGGCTAGCTCCTACGAGCAGTACTTC.

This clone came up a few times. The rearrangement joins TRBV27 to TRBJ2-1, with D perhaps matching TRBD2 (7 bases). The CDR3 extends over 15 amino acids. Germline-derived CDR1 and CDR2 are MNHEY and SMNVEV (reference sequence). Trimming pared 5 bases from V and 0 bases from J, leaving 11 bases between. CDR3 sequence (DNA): TGTGCCAGCAGTGCTCGGGGGGCCTCCTACAATGAGCAGTTCTTC. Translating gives CASSARGASYNEQFF.

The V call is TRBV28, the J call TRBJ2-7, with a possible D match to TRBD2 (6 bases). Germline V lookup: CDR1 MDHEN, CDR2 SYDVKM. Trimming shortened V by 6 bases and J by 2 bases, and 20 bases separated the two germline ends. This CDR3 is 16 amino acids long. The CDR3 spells CASRPAGTPLAYEQYF. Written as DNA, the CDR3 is TGTGCCAGCAGGCCCGCCGGGACTCCCTTGGCCTACGAGCAGTACTTC.

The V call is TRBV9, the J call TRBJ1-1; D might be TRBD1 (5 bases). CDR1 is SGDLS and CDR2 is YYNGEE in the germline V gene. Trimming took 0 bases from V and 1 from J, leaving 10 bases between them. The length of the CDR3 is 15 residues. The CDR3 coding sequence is TGTGCCAGCAGCGTAGTCATGGGGGAGAACACTGAAGCTTTCTTT. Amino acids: CASSVVMGENTEAFF.

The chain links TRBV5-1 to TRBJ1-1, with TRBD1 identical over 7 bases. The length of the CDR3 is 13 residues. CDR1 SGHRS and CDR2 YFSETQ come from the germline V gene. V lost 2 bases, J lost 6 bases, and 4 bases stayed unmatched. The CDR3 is CASSFGTVSEAFF. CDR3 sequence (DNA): TGCGCCAGCAGCTTCGGGACAGTCTCTGAAGCTTTCTTT.

CDR3 region: CASSIPGQGAIAFF. CDR3 DNA: TGTGCCAGCAGCATCCCGGGACAGGGGGCAATAGCTTTCTTT. V and J are TRBV11-1 and TRBJ1-1; 12 bases are shared with TRBD1. There are 14 residues in the CDR3. CDR1 and CDR2 from the germline V gene are SGHAT and FQDESV (reference sequence). V was clipped by 5 bases and J by 10 bases; unmatched bases: 8.

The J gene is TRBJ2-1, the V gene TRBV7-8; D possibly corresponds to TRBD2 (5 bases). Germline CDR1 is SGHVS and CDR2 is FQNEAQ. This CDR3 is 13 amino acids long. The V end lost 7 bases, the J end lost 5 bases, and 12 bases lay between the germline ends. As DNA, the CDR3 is TGTGCCAGCACCTTGGGAGTAAACAATGAGCAGTTCTTC. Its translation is CASTLGVNNEQFF. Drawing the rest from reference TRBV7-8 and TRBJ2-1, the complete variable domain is GAGVSQSPRYKVAKRGQDVALRCDPISGHVSLFWYQQALGQGPEFLTYFQNEAQLDKSGLPSDRFFAERPEGSVSTLKIQRTQQEDSAVYLCASTLGVNNEQFFGPGTRLTVL.

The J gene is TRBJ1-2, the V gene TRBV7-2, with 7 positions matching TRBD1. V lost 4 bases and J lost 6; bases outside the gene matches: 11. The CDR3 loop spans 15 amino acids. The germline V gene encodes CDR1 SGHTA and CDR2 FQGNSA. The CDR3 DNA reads TGTGCCAGCAGCTCATCTCCGGGACAGATCGATGGCTACACCTTC. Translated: CASSSSPGQIDGYTF.

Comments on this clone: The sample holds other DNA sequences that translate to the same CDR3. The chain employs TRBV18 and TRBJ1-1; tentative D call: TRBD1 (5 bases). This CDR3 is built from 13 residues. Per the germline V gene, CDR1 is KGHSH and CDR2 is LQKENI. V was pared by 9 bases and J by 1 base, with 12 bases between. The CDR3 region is CASRGDRNTEAFF. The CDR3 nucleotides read TGTGCCAGTCGAGGGGACCGGAACACTGAAGCTTTCTTT.

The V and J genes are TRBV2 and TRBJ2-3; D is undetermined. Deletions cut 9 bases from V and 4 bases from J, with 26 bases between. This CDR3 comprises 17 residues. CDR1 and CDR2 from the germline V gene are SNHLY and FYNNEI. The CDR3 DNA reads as TGTGCCAGAGATGGGCCACTAACACACGCCGTCGCAGATACGCAGTATTTT. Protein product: CARDGPLTHAVADTQYF.

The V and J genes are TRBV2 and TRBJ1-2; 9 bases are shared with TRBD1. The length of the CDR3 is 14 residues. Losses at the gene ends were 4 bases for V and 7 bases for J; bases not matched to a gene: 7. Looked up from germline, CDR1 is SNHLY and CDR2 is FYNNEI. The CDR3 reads CASSVSQTGGGYTF. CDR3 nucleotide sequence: TGTGCCAGCAGTGTATCCCAGACAGGGGGTGGCTACACCTTC.